A selection of T cell receptor beta chains follows, all from one sample in a study of T cell responses to AZD1222 COVID-19 vaccine. The assay was immunoSEQ multiplex PCR, and TCRdb's table has in-frame clones only and misses some. This sample carries 200,000 to 250,000 clones, approximately 94% of them seen once, and the ten largest clones take around 1.7%. The material sequenced was peripheral blood, taken 28 days after the second dose of the MenACWY control vaccine. These receptor sequences come from an adult who received the MenACWY meningococcal vaccine as a control. CDR3s include the opening cysteine and the closing phenylalanine or tryptophan. Each record gives: V gene, J gene, D gene, clone size, CDR3 length, CDR3 DNA, CDR3 protein. A D gene is named only where the DNA matches it firmly. Expanded clones are given a class, and other clones once, few, many or no size at all.

V gene: TRBV3-1/TRBV3-2; J gene: TRBJ2-7; D gene: TRBD1; clone size: once; CDR3 length: 13; CDR3 DNA: TGTGCCAGCAGCATGGGACAGGGCTACGAGCAGTACTTC; CDR3 protein: CASSMGQGYEQYF
V gene: TRBV30; J gene: TRBJ1-5; D gene: .; clone size: .; CDR3 length: 19; CDR3 DNA: TGTGCCTGGAGTGTTGGCGTGACGGCTCATTCCGGGAGCAATCAGCCCCAGCATTTT; CDR3 protein: CAWSVGVTAHSGSNQPQHF
V gene: TRBV7-3; J gene: TRBJ2-7; D gene: TRBD1; clone size: .; CDR3 length: 15; CDR3 DNA: TGTGCCAGCAGCGCAACAGGGGTGGATGGGGACGAGCAGTACTTC; CDR3 protein: CASSATGVDGDEQYF
V gene: TRBV7-3; J gene: TRBJ1-1; D gene: TRBD1; clone size: .; CDR3 length: 16; CDR3 DNA: TGTGCCAGCAGCCGTTATTCCGGGACAGGGAACACTGAAGCTTTCTTT; CDR3 protein: CASSRYSGTGNTEAFF
V gene: TRBV6-5; J gene: TRBJ1-5; D gene: TRBD1; clone size: .; CDR3 length: 14; CDR3 DNA: TGTGCCAGCAGTTTTTCAGGGGGGGATCAGCCCCAGCATTTT; CDR3 protein: CASSFSGGDQPQHF
V gene: TRBV12-2; J gene: TRBJ2-5; D gene: .; clone size: .; CDR3 length: 16; CDR3 DNA: TGTGCAAGTCGCTTAGCTAGCGGACAAAGAAAAGAGACCCAGTACTTC; CDR3 protein: CASRLASGQRKETQYF
V gene: TRBV9; J gene: TRBJ2-3; D gene: TRBD2; clone size: .; CDR3 length: 16; CDR3 DNA: TGTGCCAGCAGCGTAGCCCCCGGGGGGGGCACAGATACGCAGTATTTT; CDR3 protein: CASSVAPGGGTDTQYF
V gene: TRBV7-3; J gene: TRBJ1-1; D gene: .; clone size: few; CDR3 length: 13; CDR3 DNA: TGTGCCAGCAGCTTAGGAGGACCCACTGAAGCTTTCTTT; CDR3 protein: CASSLGGPTEAFF
V gene: TRBV2; J gene: TRBJ1-1; D gene: .; clone size: .; CDR3 length: 14; CDR3 DNA: TGTGCCAGCAGACAAGAGGGGATGAACACTGAAGCTTTCTTT; CDR3 protein: CASRQEGMNTEAFF
V gene: TRBV30; J gene: TRBJ1-5; D gene: TRBD1; clone size: .; CDR3 length: 15; CDR3 DNA: TGTGCCTGGAGTTCGATTCTCGGACAGGGTGGCCCCCAGCATTTT; CDR3 protein: CAWSSILGQGGPQHF
V gene: TRBV9; J gene: TRBJ1-2; D gene: TRBD1; clone size: .; CDR3 length: 15; CDR3 DNA: TGTGCCAGCAGCGCCTCGACAGGGGAAAACTATGGCTACACCTTC; CDR3 protein: CASSASTGENYGYTF
V gene: TRBV5-4; J gene: TRBJ2-5; D gene: TRBD1; clone size: .; CDR3 length: 14; CDR3 DNA: TGTGCCAGCAGGACGGGACAGCAACAAGAGACCCAGTACTTC; CDR3 protein: CASRTGQQQETQYF
V gene: TRBV5-1; J gene: TRBJ2-2; D gene: TRBD1; clone size: .; CDR3 length: 16; CDR3 DNA: TGCGCCAGCAGCTGGGGGACAGGGATAGACACCGGGGAGCTGTTTTTT; CDR3 protein: CASSWGTGIDTGELFF
V gene: TRBV4-3; J gene: TRBJ2-7; D gene: .; clone size: .; CDR3 length: 15; CDR3 DNA: TGCGCCAGCAGCCCATCGGGAAGGGAACACTACGAGCAGTACTTC; CDR3 protein: CASSPSGREHYEQYF
V gene: TRBV4-2; J gene: TRBJ2-3; D gene: .; clone size: .; CDR3 length: 14; CDR3 DNA: TGTGCCAGCAGCCAAGATCTGGATCTAGATACGCAGTATTTT; CDR3 protein: CASSQDLDLDTQYF
V gene: TRBV19; J gene: TRBJ2-4; D gene: .; clone size: .; CDR3 length: 18; CDR3 DNA: TGTGCCAGTAGTATAGGGGTCAGGGATAGGGTAGCCAAAAACATTCAGTACTTC; CDR3 protein: CASSIGVRDRVAKNIQYF
V gene: TRBV27; J gene: TRBJ2-1; D gene: TRBD2; clone size: .; CDR3 length: 16; CDR3 DNA: TGTGCCAGCAGCCTCGTTAGCGGGAGCTCCTACAATGAGCAGTTCTTC; CDR3 protein: CASSLVSGSSYNEQFF
V gene: TRBV9; J gene: TRBJ2-7; D gene: TRBD1; clone size: .; CDR3 length: 14; CDR3 DNA: TGTGCCAGCAGCGTGGGACAGAACCCCTACGAGCAGTACTTC; CDR3 protein: CASSVGQNPYEQYF
V gene: TRBV13; J gene: TRBJ2-7; D gene: TRBD2; clone size: .; CDR3 length: 14; CDR3 DNA: TGTGCCAGCAGCAGTAGCGGGGACTCCTACGAGCAGTACTTC; CDR3 protein: CASSSSGDSYEQYF
V gene: TRBV9; J gene: TRBJ1-4; D gene: .; clone size: once; CDR3 length: 14; CDR3 DNA: TGTGCCAGCGGACCTTTCGGCCTTAATGAAAAACTGTTTTTT; CDR3 protein: CASGPFGLNEKLFF
V gene: TRBV15; J gene: TRBJ2-2; D gene: .; clone size: .; CDR3 length: 17; CDR3 DNA: TGTGCCACCAGCAGACAGACAGATGTTTGGAACACCGGGGAGCTGTTTTTT; CDR3 protein: CATSRQTDVWNTGELFF
V gene: TRBV27; J gene: TRBJ2-4; D gene: .; clone size: .; CDR3 length: 13; CDR3 DNA: TGTGCCAACAGAAACACAGGGAAAAACATTCAGTACTTC; CDR3 protein: CANRNTGKNIQYF
V gene: TRBV12-3/TRBV12-4; J gene: TRBJ1-5; D gene: .; clone size: .; CDR3 length: 13; CDR3 DNA: TGTGCCAGCAGTTTAAACGTGGGTCAGCCCCAGCATTTT; CDR3 protein: CASSLNVGQPQHF
V gene: TRBV15; J gene: TRBJ2-1; D gene: TRBD1; clone size: .; CDR3 length: 16; CDR3 DNA: TGTGCCACCAGCGCCCGGTTGGGCAGGGGGTACAATGAGCAGTTCTTC; CDR3 protein: CATSARLGRGYNEQFF
V gene: TRBV6-4; J gene: TRBJ2-2; D gene: .; clone size: .; CDR3 length: 13; CDR3 DNA: TGTGCCAGCAGAGGCGCGAACACCGGGGAGCTGTTTTTT; CDR3 protein: CASRGANTGELFF
V gene: TRBV20-1; J gene: TRBJ2-5; D gene: .; clone size: .; CDR3 length: 10; CDR3 DNA: TGCAGTGCTAGCCTAGAGACCCAGTACTTC; CDR3 protein: CSASLETQYF
V gene: TRBV30; J gene: TRBJ2-7; D gene: .; clone size: .; CDR3 length: 12; CDR3 DNA: TGTGCCTGGAGTAGGTTCTCCTACGAGCAGTACTTC; CDR3 protein: CAWSRFSYEQYF
V gene: TRBV6-5; J gene: TRBJ2-7; D gene: TRBD1; clone size: .; CDR3 length: 12; CDR3 DNA: TGTGCCACCCGGGACAGGGTCAACGAGCAGTACTTC; CDR3 protein: CATRDRVNEQYF
V gene: TRBV28; J gene: TRBJ1-2; D gene: .; clone size: .; CDR3 length: 14; CDR3 DNA: TGTGCCAGCAGTTTTGGCAGAGCTAACTATGGCTACACCTTC; CDR3 protein: CASSFGRANYGYTF
V gene: TRBV28; J gene: TRBJ1-5; D gene: .; clone size: .; CDR3 length: 16; CDR3 DNA: TGTGCCAGCAGTTTAACACAGGGATCACTCAATCAGCCCCAGCATTTT; CDR3 protein: CASSLTQGSLNQPQHF
V gene: TRBV28; J gene: TRBJ1-5; D gene: .; clone size: .; CDR3 length: 15; CDR3 DNA: TGTGCCAGCAGTTACCCAGGGGACAGCAATCAGCCCCAGCATTTT; CDR3 protein: CASSYPGDSNQPQHF
V gene: TRBV18; J gene: TRBJ1-5; D gene: .; clone size: .; CDR3 length: 15; CDR3 DNA: TGTGCCAGCTCACCACCCGGGGGGCAGGATCAGCCCCAGCATTTT; CDR3 protein: CASSPPGGQDQPQHF
V gene: TRBV10-1; J gene: TRBJ1-5; D gene: .; clone size: .; CDR3 length: 15; CDR3 DNA: TGCGCCAGCAGTGATGACAGGACTAGCAATCAGCCCCAGCATTTT; CDR3 protein: CASSDDRTSNQPQHF
V gene: TRBV27; J gene: TRBJ1-5; D gene: .; clone size: .; CDR3 length: 15; CDR3 DNA: TGTGCCAGCAGTCAGTCCCCGGATAGCAATCAGCCCCAGCATTTT; CDR3 protein: CASSQSPDSNQPQHF
V gene: TRBV28; J gene: TRBJ1-5; D gene: .; clone size: .; CDR3 length: 14; CDR3 DNA: TGTGCCAGCAGTCAGGGCATCGTTGACCAGCCCCAGCATTTT; CDR3 protein: CASSQGIVDQPQHF
V gene: TRBV28; J gene: TRBJ2-1; D gene: .; clone size: .; CDR3 length: 15; CDR3 DNA: TGTGCCATCATGGGCGGCCCACACGTGAGCAATGAGCAGTTCTTC; CDR3 protein: CAIMGGPHVSNEQFF
V gene: TRBV7-9; J gene: TRBJ2-3; D gene: .; clone size: .; CDR3 length: 13; CDR3 DNA: TGTGCCAGCAGAATTACGGGGAGGGATACGCAGTATTTT; CDR3 protein: CASRITGRDTQYF
V gene: TRBV30; J gene: TRBJ2-1; D gene: TRBD2; clone size: .; CDR3 length: 14; CDR3 DNA: TGTGCCTGGAGCCGAGGGACTAGGCTCAATGAGCAGTTCTTC; CDR3 protein: CAWSRGTRLNEQFF
V gene: TRBV6-2/TRBV6-3; J gene: TRBJ2-7; D gene: .; clone size: .; CDR3 length: 16; CDR3 DNA: TGTGCCAGCAGTCTTAATTCCCCTGAATGGAGCTACGAGCAGTACTTC; CDR3 protein: CASSLNSPEWSYEQYF
V gene: TRBV5-1; J gene: TRBJ1-5; D gene: .; clone size: .; CDR3 length: 16; CDR3 DNA: TGCGCCAGCAGCCCCACCGTCGGGGGAGAGATTCAGCCCCAGCATTTT; CDR3 protein: CASSPTVGGEIQPQHF
V gene: TRBV5-6; J gene: TRBJ2-1; D gene: .; clone size: once; CDR3 length: 12; CDR3 DNA: TGTGCCAGCAGCTTGGAACCTAATGAGCAGTTCTTC; CDR3 protein: CASSLEPNEQFF
V gene: TRBV2; J gene: TRBJ2-5; D gene: .; clone size: .; CDR3 length: 16; CDR3 DNA: TGTGCCAGCAGTAAGATTTCCCAGGGATTAAGAGAGACCCAGTACTTC; CDR3 protein: CASSKISQGLRETQYF
V gene: TRBV14; J gene: TRBJ2-7; D gene: TRBD1; clone size: .; CDR3 length: 13; CDR3 DNA: TGTGCCAGCAGCTCGACAGGGGCTGGCGAGCAGTACTTC; CDR3 protein: CASSSTGAGEQYF
V gene: TRBV7-3; J gene: TRBJ2-1; D gene: .; clone size: few; CDR3 length: 17; CDR3 DNA: TGTGCCAGCAGCCCAAACTCACGGCCAGGCTCCTACAATGAGCAGTTCTTC; CDR3 protein: CASSPNSRPGSYNEQFF
V gene: TRBV9; J gene: TRBJ2-2; D gene: .; clone size: .; CDR3 length: 15; CDR3 DNA: TGTGCCAGCAGCGTAATGGACGAAAACACCGGGGAGCTGTTTTTT; CDR3 protein: CASSVMDENTGELFF
V gene: TRBV19; J gene: TRBJ2-7; D gene: .; clone size: .; CDR3 length: 14; CDR3 DNA: TGTGCCAGTAGCACTCCAGGGTCGACCTACGAGCAGTACTTC; CDR3 protein: CASSTPGSTYEQYF
V gene: TRBV28; J gene: TRBJ2-5; D gene: TRBD1; clone size: .; CDR3 length: 13; CDR3 DNA: TGTGCCAGCAGAGTACAGGGGTCTGAGACCCAGTACTTC; CDR3 protein: CASRVQGSETQYF
V gene: TRBV27; J gene: TRBJ2-1; D gene: TRBD2; clone size: .; CDR3 length: 18; CDR3 DNA: TGTGCCAGCAGTTTCTACGCTCCGGCTAGCGGGGGGAACAATGAGCAGTTCTTC; CDR3 protein: CASSFYAPASGGNNEQFF
V gene: TRBV6-5; J gene: TRBJ1-2; D gene: .; clone size: .; CDR3 length: 14; CDR3 DNA: TGTGCCAGCGGCCCCGGGCCCGAGAACTATGGCTACACCTTC; CDR3 protein: CASGPGPENYGYTF
V gene: TRBV27; J gene: TRBJ2-7; D gene: .; clone size: .; CDR3 length: 12; CDR3 DNA: TGTGCCAGCACCGGTAGCTCCTACGAGCAGTACTTC; CDR3 protein: CASTGSSYEQYF
V gene: TRBV6-5; J gene: TRBJ1-2; D gene: .; clone size: .; CDR3 length: 12; CDR3 DNA: TGTGCCAGCAACTGGGGGGGCGTTTGCTACACCTTC; CDR3 protein: CASNWGGVCYTF
V gene: TRBV9; J gene: TRBJ2-7; D gene: TRBD2; clone size: .; CDR3 length: 14; CDR3 DNA: TGTGCCAGCAGCGTAGGCGGGGGTAGCGACGAGCAGTACTTC; CDR3 protein: CASSVGGGSDEQYF
V gene: TRBV6-4; J gene: TRBJ1-6; D gene: TRBD1; clone size: .; CDR3 length: 14; CDR3 DNA: TGTGCCAGCAGTGGTGGGACAGCTAATTCACCCCTCCACTTT; CDR3 protein: CASSGGTANSPLHF